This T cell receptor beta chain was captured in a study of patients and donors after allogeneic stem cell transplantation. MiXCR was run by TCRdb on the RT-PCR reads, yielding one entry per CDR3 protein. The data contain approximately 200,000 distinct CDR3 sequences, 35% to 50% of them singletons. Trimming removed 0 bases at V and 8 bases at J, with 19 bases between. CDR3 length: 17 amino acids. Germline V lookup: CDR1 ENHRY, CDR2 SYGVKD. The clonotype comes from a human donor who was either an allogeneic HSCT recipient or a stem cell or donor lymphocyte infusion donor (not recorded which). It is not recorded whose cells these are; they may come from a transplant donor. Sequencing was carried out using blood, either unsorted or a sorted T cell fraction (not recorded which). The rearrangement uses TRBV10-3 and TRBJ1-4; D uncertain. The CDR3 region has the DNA TGTGCCATCAGTGAGTCGAGCCAGGCGGGCCGAGGGGAAAAACTGTTTTTT. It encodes CAISESSQAGRGEKLFF.